This T cell receptor beta chain came from a study of identical twins. TCRdb analysed the 5' RACE reads with MiXCR anew, one entry per CDR3 protein. The sample comprises 200,000 to 250,000 distinct CDR3 sequences, about 11% of which are singletons, and roughly 10% rests with the top ten. Germline V lookup: CDR1 SEHNR, CDR2 FQNEAQ (reference sequence). The CDR3 has 13 residues. Trimming shortened V by 5 bases and J by 2 bases, and 7 bases separated the two germline ends. This clonotype was seen repeatedly, ten times or more. This rearrangement joins TRBV7-9 to TRBJ1-3; no clear D gene. Sequencing used memory T cells sorted from blood. The receptor's source is a man in his fifties or sixties in good health. CDR3 residues: CASSRDAGNTIYF. The CDR3 region has the DNA TGTGCCAGCAGCCGAGATGCTGGAAACACCATATATTTT.